The 29 T cell receptor beta chains below were found in one sample sequenced in a study of OX40 agonist ivuxolimab in advanced cancers. Assay: immunoSEQ multiplex PCR; the TCRdb copy retains only in-frame clones and omits some. This repertoire shows tens of thousands of clones, 84% found once; its top ten account for roughly 9.8%. Sequences were derived from CD4+ or CD8+ T cells sorted from blood, sampled in a trial of the OX40 agonist ivuxolimab. These receptors all come from an adult with an advanced solid tumor such as melanoma, head and neck, liver or kidney cancer.

CDR3 residues: CASAKLQGGADTQYF. CDR3 DNA sequence: TGCGCCAGCGCCAAGCTCCAGGGGGGCGCAGATACGCAGTATTTT. V is TRBV5-1 and J is TRBJ2-3, with D perhaps TRBD1 (7 bases). Germline values: CDR1 SGHRS, CDR2 YFSETQ. Trimming cost V 7 bases and J 4 bases, with 19 bases left between them. This CDR3 has 15 residues.

In the case of this clone: Germline and junction disagree at one end, which may indicate a read error. The sample holds other DNA sequences that translate to the same CDR3. The rearrangement uses TRBV7-9 and TRBJ2-3; D ambiguous. This CDR3 comprises 15 residues. CDR1 and CDR2 from the germline V gene are SEHNR and FQNEAQ (reference sequence). CDR3 DNA: TGCGCCAGCAGCTCGTACATACCGGGTCACCTCCAGCAGTATTTT. This gives the protein CASSSYIPGHLQQYF.

V is TRBV9 and J is TRBJ2-3, with a weak D call TRBD1 (5 bases). The CDR3 has 15 amino acids. Germline V CDR1 and CDR2: SGDLS, YYNGEE. V was pared by 0 bases and J by 0 bases, with 8 bases between. The CDR3 nucleotides read TGTGCCAGCAGCGTAGGGACATTTAGCACAGATACGCAGTATTTT. It is translated as CASSVGTFSTDTQYF. The full variable domain, with the rest looked up from reference TRBV9 and TRBJ2-3, is DSGVTQTPKHLITATGQRVTLRCSPRSGDLSVYWYQQSLDQGLQFLIQYYNGEERAKGNILERFSAQQFPDLHSELNLSSLELGDSALYFCASSVGTFSTDTQYFGPGTRLTVL.

The chain combines TRBV7-9 with TRBJ2-3, with 13 bases that match TRBD2. The germline V gene has CDR1 SEHNR and CDR2 FQNEAQ (reference sequence). The V and J ends lost 1 base and 4 bases, in that order; junction bases with no gene match: 2. This CDR3 is 16 amino acids long. In nucleotides, the CDR3 is TGTGCCAGCAGCTTAGGGACTAGCGGGAGCTCAGATACGCAGTATTTT. Protein product: CASSLGTSGSSDTQYF.

The CDR3 loop reads CASRPGADLAYEQYF. CDR3 coding DNA: TGTGCCAGCAGGCCTGGGGCAGACCTTGCCTACGAGCAGTACTTC. This chain uses TRBV6-5 with TRBJ2-7, with a possible D match to TRBD1 (5 bases). Trimming left V 6 bases short and J 2 bases short, with 17 bases between. The germline CDR1 and CDR2 sequences are MNHEY and SVGAGI. This CDR3 is built from 15 residues.

The chain recombines TRBV30 with TRBJ2-4; TRBD1 is a possible D gene (6 bases). The CDR3 totals 14 residues. CDR1 and CDR2 from the germline V gene are GTSNPN and SVGIG (reference sequence). Trimming stripped 4 bases from V and 4 bases from J, with 14 bases between. CDR3 bases: TGTGCCTGGAAGGGGGAGTTGGGGAAAAACATTCAGTACTTC. Residues: CAWKGELGKNIQYF.

Concerning this clone: Different DNA sequences within this sample yield the same CDR3. This rearrangement joins TRBV6-4 to TRBJ2-3; perhaps TRBD2 as D (5 bases). CDR3 length equals 15 residues. V dropped 0 bases and J dropped 0 bases, with 7 bases sitting between them. The germline V gene encodes CDR1 MRHNA and CDR2 SNTAGT. CDR3 nucleotides: TGTGCCAGCAGTGACTCTGGGAGAAGCACAGATACGCAGTATTTT. Translating it yields CASSDSGRSTDTQYF.

This chain joins TRBV28 and TRBJ2-7, with 9 nucleotides matching TRBD1. Germline V gene data show CDR1 as MDHEN and CDR2 as SYDVKM. The CDR3 consists of 15 residues. Unmatched junction bases numbered 4, after V lost 1 base and J lost 3 bases. The CDR3, as DNA: TGTGCCAGCAGTTTATCGGCGACAGGGGGCTACGAGCAGTACTTC. Translation gives CASSLSATGGYEQYF.

This chain uses TRBV5-4 with TRBJ1-2; 9 nucleotides agree with TRBD1. Germline-derived CDR1 and CDR2 are SGHNT and YYREEE (reference sequence). This CDR3 region has 14 residues. Trimming took 5 bases from V and 3 from J; bases not matched to a gene: 5. The CDR3 loop reads CASSRDRVDYGYTF. CDR3 DNA sequence: TGTGCCAGCAGTCGGGACAGGGTCGACTATGGCTACACCTTC.

This clone appeared a few times. The chain is built from TRBV9 and TRBJ1-1; no firm D call. This CDR3 has 15 residues. CDR1 is SGDLS, CDR2 YYNGEE, per germline. Trimming took off 4 bases at V and 2 bases at J, with 15 bases between the two ends. This CDR3 is CASSPLPRANTEAFF. In DNA, the CDR3 is TGTGCCAGCAGCCCCCTCCCCCGGGCCAACACTGAAGCTTTCTTT.

V gene TRBV7-3 combines with J gene TRBJ2-5, with D possibly being TRBD1 (6 bases). Germline assignment: CDR1 SGHTA and CDR2 FQGTGA. This CDR3 has 13 amino acids. V was cut by 5 bases and J by 1 base, with 8 bases left in between. The CDR3 DNA sequence: TGTGCCAGCAGCCGGGACACCCAAGAGACCCAGTACTTC. This encodes CASSRDTQETQYF.

This chain joins TRBV29-1 and TRBJ2-5; 8 nucleotides align to TRBD2. CDR3 length: 13 residues. Trimming cost V 7 bases and J 1 base; bases outside gene matches: 5. Germline CDR1 is SQVTM and CDR2 is ANQGSEA. Here the CDR3 DNA reads TGCAGCGCCAAGCGGGGGACCCAAGAGACCCAGTACTTC. It yields the protein CSAKRGTQETQYF. The whole variable domain, filled in from reference TRBV29-1 and TRBJ2-5, reads SAVISQKPSRDICQRGTSLTIQCQVDSQVTMMFWYRQQPGQSLTLIATANQGSEATYESGFVIDKFPISRPNLTFSTLTVSNMSPEDSSIYLCSAKRGTQETQYFGPGTRLLVL.

The J gene is TRBJ1-2, the V gene TRBV9, with no clear D. This CDR3 is built from 13 residues. V lost 0 bases, J lost 4 bases, and 7 bases lay in between. Germline assignment: CDR1 SGDLS and CDR2 YYNGEE. The CDR3 DNA reads TGTGCCAGCAGCGTAGGGGTCGGCTATGGCTACACCTTC. Its protein is CASSVGVGYGYTF.

This clone showed up just a few times. The rearrangement joins TRBV2 to TRBJ2-7; possible D gene TRBD1, 7 bases. CDR3 length equals 13 residues. Germline values: CDR1 SNHLY, CDR2 FYNNEI. Trimming left V 4 bases short and J 7 bases short, with 14 bases between. CDR3 region: CASSATGAGEQYF. Written as DNA, the CDR3 is TGTGCCAGCAGTGCAACAGGGGCGGGAGAGCAGTACTTC.

The V gene is TRBV28, the J gene TRBJ1-5; D call uncertain. Germline V gene lookup returns CDR1 MDHEN and CDR2 SYDVKM. The CDR3 extends over 13 amino acids. The V end lost 4 bases, the J end lost 10 bases, and 14 bases lay between the germline ends. CDR3 bases: TGTGCCAGCAGTTCCGCGATGGCCAAACCCCAGCATTTT. Translating it yields CASSSAMAKPQHF.

The rearrangement uses TRBV5-1 and TRBJ2-7; D is ambiguous. Germline assignment: CDR1 SGHRS and CDR2 YFSETQ. This CDR3 contains 13 residues. The ends were cut back, 0 bases at V and 1 base at J, with 5 bases in the middle. CDR3 DNA: TGCGCCAGCAGCTTGGTAGGGTCCTACGAGCAGTACTTC. Its protein is CASSLVGSYEQYF.

This clone was observed once. This rearrangement joins TRBV28 to TRBJ1-2; 10 bases are a match to TRBD1. Germline lookup yields CDR1 MDHEN and CDR2 SYDVKM. This CDR3 contains 15 residues. With V trimmed by 5 bases and J by 5 bases, 8 bases remained unmatched. CDR3 amino acids: CASSPGQGIGYGYTF. As DNA, the CDR3 is TGTGCCAGCAGTCCGGGACAGGGGATTGGGTATGGCTACACCTTC.

This clone has a handful of counts. The chain uses TRBV7-2 and TRBJ2-5, with D perhaps being TRBD1 or TRBD2 (6 bases each). The CDR3 has 15 residues. The germline V gene has CDR1 SGHTA and CDR2 FQGNSA. V lost 6 bases and J 8 bases, leaving 22 bases between the germline ends. The CDR3 DNA sequence: TGTGCCAGCAGGGCCGGGACGGGACGGGGGCAAACCCAGTACTTC. Translating gives CASRAGTGRGQTQYF.

The chain recombines TRBV6-5 with TRBJ1-1, with D possibly being TRBD1 (5 bases). Trimming took 4 bases from V and 7 from J, leaving 16 bases between them. CDR3 length: 14 residues. Germline V gene data show CDR1 as MNHEY and CDR2 as SVGAGI. Here the CDR3 reads CASSLNRRGGEAFF. DNA for the CDR3: TGTGCCAGCAGTTTGAATAGGAGGGGTGGTGAAGCTTTCTTT.

V and J are TRBV18 and TRBJ1-1; TRBD1 is a possible D gene (5 bases). The CDR3 loop spans 16 amino acids. V lost 4 bases and J lost 0, with 15 bases in between. CDR1 and CDR2 (germline): KGHSH, LQKENI. The CDR3 DNA sequence: TGTGCCAGCTCACTGGGACTGATTAAAATGAACACTGAAGCTTTCTTT. Its protein product is CASSLGLIKMNTEAFF.

The chain uses TRBV29-1 and TRBJ2-5; no firm D call. This CDR3 is built from 13 residues. In germline, CDR1 is SQVTM, CDR2 ANQGSEA. With 3 bases removed from V and 5 bases from J, the gap between germline ends came to 13 bases. CDR3 sequence reads: CSVDVGLTETQYF. Here the CDR3 DNA reads TGCAGCGTTGACGTTGGCCTGACGGAGACCCAGTACTTC. The full variable domain, with the rest looked up from reference TRBV29-1 and TRBJ2-5, is SAVISQKPSRDICQRGTSLTIQCQVDSQVTMMFWYRQQPGQSLTLIATANQGSEATYESGFVIDKFPISRPNLTFSTLTVSNMSPEDSSIYLCSVDVGLTETQYFGPGTRLLVL.

V usage is TRBV19 and J usage is TRBJ2-7; D remains unclear. The CDR3 covers 14 residues. Trimming pared 3 bases from V and 3 bases from J, leaving 12 bases between. CDR1 is LNHDA and CDR2 is SQIVND in the germline V gene (reference sequence). The CDR3 reads CASSIGRADYEQYF. The CDR3 nucleotides are TGTGCCAGTAGTATCGGTAGGGCCGACTACGAGCAGTACTTC. The entire variable domain, with the rest obtained from reference TRBV19 and TRBJ2-7, is as follows: DGGITQSPKYLFRKEGQNVTLSCEQNLNHDAMYWYRQDPGQGLRLIYYSQIVNDFQKGDIAEGYSVSREKKESFPLTVTSAQKNPTAFYLCASSIGRADYEQYFGPGTRLTVT.

This clone has just a few counts. The chain couples TRBV6-6 to TRBJ2-5, with D unclear. The CDR3 covers 11 residues. CDR1 MNHNY and CDR2 SVGAGI come from the germline V gene (reference sequence). Trimming cost V 5 bases and J 5 bases, with 6 bases left between them. The DNA for the CDR3 is TGTGCCAGCAGTCCTAAGGAGACCCAGTACTTC. Translating it yields CASSPKETQYF.

In its sample, this clone was seen once. This chain uses TRBV6-6 with TRBJ2-5; no clear D. The DNA end is more similar to TRBJ2-7, so the J call may be wrong. Germline CDR1 reads MNHNY; CDR2 reads SVGAGI (reference sequence). This CDR3 is built from 15 residues. In DNA, the CDR3 is TGTGCCAGCAGTTACTCGTGGGAAATTGCCTACGAGCAGTACTTC. This sequence encodes CASSYSWEIAYEQYF.

The chain is built from TRBV5-4 and TRBJ2-5, with D unclear. Germline CDR1 reads SGHNT; CDR2 reads YYREEE (reference sequence). This CDR3 is built from 13 residues. The ends were cut back, 0 bases at V and 1 base at J, with 4 bases in the middle. In nucleotides, the CDR3 is TGTGCCAGCAGCTTGGCGACCCAAGAGACCCAGTACTTC. Translation: CASSLATQETQYF. Variable domain in full (rest from reference TRBV5-4 and TRBJ2-5): ETGVTQSPTHLIKTRGQQVTLRCSSQSGHNTVSWYQQALGQGPQFIFQYYREEENGRGNFPPRFSGLQFPNYSSELNVNALELDDSALYLCASSLATQETQYFGPGTRLLVL.

This clone appeared a single time. The genes are TRBV4-1 and TRBJ2-5; 7 positions agree with TRBD2. The CDR3 spans 14 residues. Germline assignment: CDR1 MGHRA and CDR2 YSYEKL. V was pared by 2 bases and J by 11 bases, with 11 bases of the junction left unmatched. CDR3 bases: TGCGCCAGCAGCCAACTACCCTGGTTGGGGGGGCAGTACTTC. This gives the protein CASSQLPWLGGQYF.

V gene TRBV28 combines with J gene TRBJ1-5; no definite D call. V dropped 6 bases and J dropped 7 bases, with 25 bases sitting between them. CDR1 and CDR2 (germline): MDHEN, SYDVKM. The CDR3 length is 17 residues. The CDR3 sequence is CASSFTDGVRVLQPQHF. The CDR3 region has the DNA TGTGCCAGCAGCTTCACGGACGGGGTTCGGGTATTGCAGCCCCAGCATTTT. Based on the CDR3 plus reference TRBV28 and TRBJ1-5, the full variable domain is DVKVTQSSRYLVKRTGEKVFLECVQDMDHENMFWYRQDPGLGLRLIYFSYDVKMKEKGDIPEGYSVSREKKERFSLILESASTNQTSMYLCASSFTDGVRVLQPQHFGDGTRLSIL.

J is TRBJ2-1 and V is TRBV6-4; no firm D call. The CDR3 is 13 amino acids. V lost 2 bases and J 3 bases, leaving 5 bases between the germline ends. The germline gives CDR1 MRHNA, CDR2 SNTAGT. Here the CDR3 DNA reads TGTGCCAGCAGTGACAACAGCTACAATGAGCAGTTCTTC. Translating gives CASSDNSYNEQFF.

The chain carries TRBV6-6 and TRBJ2-2; D is possibly TRBD2 (5 bases). Trimming removed 5 bases at V and 0 bases at J, with 10 bases between. This CDR3 has 15 amino acids. Germline CDR1 MNHNY, CDR2 SVGAGI (reference sequence). The CDR3 loop reads CASSPSSANTGELFF. In nucleotides, the CDR3 is TGTGCCAGCAGTCCAAGTAGCGCGAACACCGGGGAGCTGTTTTTT.